Listed here is a single TCR beta chain. Its antigen remains unknown. The sample originates from a study of Ad26.COV2.S vaccination and SARS-CoV-2 variants. Looking at the study overall: Administration of Ad26.COV2.S was intramuscular, either once or twice 56 days apart. General study findings and limits: For non-spike TCRs, breadth in vaccine recipients resembled that in placebo recipients. Post-vaccination breadth of spike-specific CD8+ and CD4+ T cell responses was reportedly substantial. Placebo recipients showed lower spike-specific TCR breadth than vaccinees.

This sample's treatment: some 20 received Ad26.COV2.S at low or high dose, single or two shots; 5 received placebo; per-sample allocation not given. Following the first vaccine or placebo injection, samples were taken on day 63. Assay: immunoSEQ multiplex PCR; the TCRdb copy retains only in-frame clones and omits some. The data hold some 340,000 clones, with around 81% observed a single time. The CDR3 loop spans 17 amino acids. Trimming took 1 base from V and 5 from J, leaving 20 bases between them. Germline V CDR1 and CDR2: SGHAT, FQNNGV. The source of this sequence is a person aged 18-60 years who received the Ad26.COV2.S COVID-19 vaccine or a placebo. Source: peripheral blood, taken in a trial of Ad26.COV2.S vaccine versus placebo. The rearrangement links TRBV11-2 to TRBJ2-5, with D possibly TRBD2 on 7 matching bases. The CDR3 is CASSLVVVAGARETQYF. The CDR3 DNA reads TGTGCCAGCAGCTTAGTCGTAGTCGCGGGGGCGCGGGAGACCCAGTACTTC.